This TCR beta chain was sequenced in a study of blood T cell repertoires in COVID-19. The wider study: The study drew acute and convalescent COVID-19 samples from the United States, Italy and Spain. T cells, B-cell-depleted T cells, or PBMCs provided the cDNA or gDNA that served as material.

Authors' data handling: From reference gene primer amplification, estimates of nucleated cell counts were derived. The protocol was immunoSEQ multiplex PCR, while the TCRdb copy is restricted to in-frame clones and leaves out a portion. The V and J calls and clone size were taken over from that table, and D and trimming were inferred from the DNA. The sample comprises fewer than 300,000 clones, approximately 80% of which are singletons, and 2.5% to 3% rests with the top ten. This clonotype was sampled from a woman between 55 and 75 years old with active or convalescent COVID-19. The sample taken for sequencing was peripheral blood.

The CDR3 coding sequence is TGTGCCAGCAGCACTAGACAGGGGGCTAATGAGCAGTTCTTC. Translated, it gives CASSTRQGANEQFF. The chain couples TRBV9 to TRBJ2-1, with 10 bases that match TRBD1. Trimming at V came to 4 bases and at J to 7 bases, leaving 5 bases not matched to a gene. CDR1 and CDR2 from the germline V gene are SGDLS and YYNGEE. CDR3 length: 14 amino acids.